Below, 15 T cell receptor beta chains from the same sample are listed, as sequenced in a study of CD8 T cell repertoires and HIV-1 epitope variants. Assay: immunoSEQ multiplex PCR; the TCRdb copy retains only in-frame clones and omits some. Among over 5,000 clones, around 60% were seen once, and the ten largest hold around 43%. What these receptors recognize is not known. The source material was cultured CD8+ T cells derived from PBMCs. The receptors come from a male donor with HIV.

The gene calls are TRBV19 and TRBJ2-5, with 11 positions matching TRBD2. In germline, CDR1 is LNHDA, CDR2 SQIVND (reference sequence). The CDR3 covers 15 residues. Trimming removed 7 bases from V and 4 bases from J; junction bases left unmatched: 8. The CDR3 here is CASTPASGGTETQYF. The DNA of the CDR3 is TGTGCCAGTACGCCCGCTAGCGGGGGGACAGAGACCCAGTACTTC.

This rearrangement joins TRBV28 to TRBJ1-1; D is unclear. Germline lookup yields CDR1 MDHEN and CDR2 SYDVKM. This CDR3 comprises 16 residues. Trimming cost V 6 bases and J 0 bases, with 17 bases left between them. CDR3 sequence: CASRTLYGRLNTEAFF. In nucleotides, the CDR3 is TGTGCCAGCAGGACTTTATATGGCAGGCTGAACACTGAAGCTTTCTTT. Supplemented by reference TRBV28 and TRBJ1-1, the full variable domain reads DVKVTQSSRYLVKRTGEKVFLECVQDMDHENMFWYRQDPGLGLRLIYFSYDVKMKEKGDIPEGYSVSREKKERFSLILESASTNQTSMYLCASRTLYGRLNTEAFFGQGTRLTVV.

This clone has a single count. This rearrangement joins TRBV15 to TRBJ1-5; no clear D. Between the trimmed V and J ends, which lost 3 bases and 2 bases, there was a span of 8 bases. The CDR3 is 14 residues long. CDR1 is LNHNV and CDR2 is YYDKDF in the germline V gene (reference sequence). CDR3 region: CATSSSAGNQPQHF. The CDR3 DNA is TGTGCCACCAGCAGCAGTGCGGGCAATCAGCCCCAGCATTTT.

The chain combines TRBV9 with TRBJ2-1, with TRBD2 identical over 11 bases. Germline values: CDR1 SGDLS, CDR2 YYNGEE. The CDR3 sequence is 15 residues long. V was pared by 4 bases and J by 9 bases, with 9 bases of the junction left unmatched. The CDR3 region has the DNA TGTGCCAGCAGCCTCCCTAGCGGGAGGAGCGGTGAGCAGTTCTTC. This translates into CASSLPSGRSGEQFF.

The chain is built from TRBV14 and TRBJ2-3, with a tentative D call TRBD2 (6 bases). The CDR3 runs 13 residues. V lost 5 bases, J lost 4 bases, and 10 bases lay in between. Germline V gives CDR1 SGHDN, CDR2 FVKESK. The CDR3 sequence is CASSGGGADTQYF. The CDR3 region has the DNA TGTGCCAGCAGCGGGGGAGGCGCAGATACGCAGTATTTT. The variable domain in full, completed from reference TRBV14 and TRBJ2-3, reads EAGVTQFPSHSVIEKGQTVTLRCDPISGHDNLYWYRRVMGKEIKFLLHFVKESKQDESGMPNNRFLAERTGGTYSTLKVQPAELEDSGVYFCASSGGGADTQYFGPGTRLTVL.

This clone is judged medium-sized. The chain recombines TRBV11-3 with TRBJ2-7; no clear D. The CDR3 contains 13 residues. V lost 2 bases, J lost 5 bases, and 10 bases lay in between. The germline V gene has CDR1 SGHNT and CDR2 YENEEA. Here the CDR3 reads CASSLTRWDEQYF. As DNA, the CDR3 is TGTGCCAGCAGCTTAACACGGTGGGACGAGCAGTACTTC.

This clone was seen a few times. The rearrangement links TRBV10-3 to TRBJ1-2; TRBD1 might be the D (6 bases). The length of the CDR3 is 13 residues. The germline V gene has CDR1 ENHRY and CDR2 SYGVKD. V lost 7 bases, J lost 8 bases, and 17 bases lay in between. CDR3: CAIIIPQGNGYTF. CDR3 nucleotide sequence: TGTGCCATCATCATTCCACAGGGTAACGGCTACACCTTC.

The chain uses TRBV6-6 and TRBJ1-4; D may be TRBD1 (5 bases). Trimming shortened V by 2 bases and J by 8 bases, and 12 bases separated the two germline ends. Germline V lookup: CDR1 MNHNY, CDR2 SVGAGI (reference sequence). The CDR3 sequence is 14 residues long. CDR3 residues: CASSYVQGGEKLFF. In DNA form, the CDR3 reads TGTGCCAGCAGTTACGTCCAGGGAGGGGAAAAACTGTTTTTT.

This chain joins TRBV27 and TRBJ2-1, with D possibly TRBD2 on 5 matching bases. The CDR3 has 15 residues. Germline V gene sequence: CDR1 MNHEY, CDR2 SMNVEV (reference sequence). Trimming cost V 2 bases and J 4 bases, with 12 bases left between them. The chain's CDR3 is CASSLGSSLYNEQFF. In DNA, the CDR3 is TGTGCCAGCAGTTTAGGGAGTTCTTTGTACAATGAGCAGTTCTTC.

J is TRBJ2-3 and V is TRBV7-2; 7 positions agree with TRBD2. Germline V gene sequence: CDR1 SGHTA, CDR2 FQGNSA. The CDR3 runs 16 residues. The junction had 9 bases not matched to a gene; V was cut back by 5 bases and J by 1 base. CDR3 bases: TGTGCCAGCAGCGGGGGAGGGACGAGGGGCACAGATACGCAGTATTTT. Translation: CASSGGGTRGTDTQYF.

V gene TRBV7-8 combines with J gene TRBJ2-2, with D tentatively TRBD2 (6 bases). The germline V gene has CDR1 SGHVS and CDR2 FQNEAQ. Trimming took 5 bases from V and 8 from J, leaving 21 bases between them. This CDR3 is 16 amino acids long. The CDR3 reads CASSPVGSPLRGELFF. The DNA of the CDR3 is TGTGCCAGCAGCCCGGTCGGGAGCCCTCTGAGAGGGGAGCTGTTTTTT.

The J gene is TRBJ2-7, the V gene TRBV4-1; D not resolved. The CDR3 extends over 8 amino acids. Germline CDR1 MGHRA, CDR2 YSYEKL. CDR3 sequence reads: CASSQESV. CDR3 DNA sequence: TGCGCCAGCAGCCAAGAGTCGGTC.

The chain has TRBV27 and TRBJ2-2; 7 bases map to TRBD1. This CDR3 spans 14 amino acids. Trimming at V came to 3 bases and at J to 4 bases, leaving 2 bases not matched to a gene. CDR1 MNHEY and CDR2 SMNVEV come from the germline V gene (reference sequence). The CDR3 region is CASSFTGVTGELFF. The CDR3 coding sequence is TGTGCCAGCAGTTTTACAGGGGTCACCGGGGAGCTGTTTTTT.

This chain connects TRBV28 to TRBJ1-1; no firm D call. CDR1 MDHEN and CDR2 SYDVKM come from the germline V gene. The CDR3 is made up of 14 amino acids. V lost 8 bases and J 5 bases, leaving 18 bases between the germline ends. In DNA, the CDR3 is TGTGCCAGCGGTGGGGAGTGGGCAGGAACTGAAGCTTTCTTT. This gives the protein CASGGEWAGTEAFF.

V gene TRBV27 combines with J gene TRBJ2-7, with no clear D. V lost 5 bases, J lost 2 bases, and 16 bases lay in between. The CDR3 totals 15 residues. Germline CDR1 and CDR2: MNHEY and SMNVEV (reference sequence). The CDR3 coding sequence is TGTGCCAGCAGTGCATCCAACACCGTTGCCTACGAGCAGTACTTC. Amino acid sequence: CASSASNTVAYEQYF.